Listed here are 21 T cell receptor beta chains from one sample, sequenced in a study of technical replicates of blood from several donors. The method was immunoSEQ multiplex PCR; TCRdb's version includes in-frame clones alone and lacks a portion of them. The sample has about 84,000 clones; roughly 90% are singletons. The sample consisted of T cells isolated from PBMCs. These receptors all come from a human donor in good health.

The rearrangement uses TRBV27 and TRBJ2-7; 7 nucleotides align to TRBD1. V was clipped by 4 bases and J by 6 bases; unmatched bases: 9. Germline values: CDR1 MNHEY, CDR2 SMNVEV (reference sequence). The length of the CDR3 is 14 residues. The DNA for the CDR3 is TGTGCCAGCAGTTCCCCCCAAGACAGGGCCGAGCAGTACTTC. It is translated as CASSSPQDRAEQYF.

This clone has only one observation. The V call is TRBV6-6, the J call TRBJ2-7, with D tentatively TRBD2 (5 bases). Germline V gives CDR1 MNHNY, CDR2 SVGAGI (reference sequence). V was trimmed by 4 bases and J by 2 bases, leaving 15 bases between them. The length of the CDR3 is 15 residues. The CDR3 here is CASSFEGPSPYEQYF. In nucleotides, the CDR3 is TGTGCCAGCAGTTTCGAGGGCCCATCCCCCTACGAGCAGTACTTC.

The count of this clone is one. The V call is TRBV2, the J call TRBJ1-2; weak D call: TRBD1 (6 bases). Trimming shortened V by 8 bases and J by 8 bases, and 9 bases separated the two germline ends. The V gene's germline CDR1 is SNHLY and CDR2 FYNNEI. CDR3 size: 10 residues. CDR3 amino acids: CASGGGGYTF. The CDR3 bases are TGTGCCAGCGGGGGGGGCGGCTACACCTTC. Filled out from reference TRBV2 and TRBJ1-2, the complete variable domain reads EPEVTQTPSHQVTQMGQEVILRCVPISNHLYFYWYRQILGQKVEFLVSFYNNEISEKSEIFDDQFSVERPDGSNFTLKIRSTKLEDSAMYFCASGGGGYTFGSGTRLTVV.

The chain recombines TRBV7-9 with TRBJ2-5; 7 positions match TRBD1. CDR1 is SEHNR, CDR2 FQNEAQ, per germline (reference sequence). The CDR3 spans 13 residues. J was trimmed by 4 bases and V by 5 bases; bases with no gene match: 4. CDR3 in amino acids: CASSTTGSETQYF. CDR3 DNA sequence: TGTGCCAGCAGCACGACAGGGTCAGAGACCCAGTACTTC.

The chain combines TRBV6-5 with TRBJ1-1; D is ambiguous. CDR3 size: 13 residues. In germline, CDR1 is MNHEY, CDR2 SVGAGI. V lost 6 bases, J lost 4 bases, and 12 bases lay in between. The CDR3 sequence: CASRKWSGTEAFF. CDR3 DNA sequence: TGTGCCAGCAGAAAGTGGTCGGGCACTGAAGCTTTCTTT.

This rearrangement joins TRBV14 to TRBJ2-1; TRBD1 agrees at 9 bases. The CDR3 is 16 residues long. Germline CDR1 reads SGHDN; CDR2 reads FVKESK. J lost 3 bases, V lost 3 bases, and 6 bases had no gene match. In DNA form, the CDR3 reads TGTGCCAGCAGCCAGGAGCGGACAGGGGTCTACAATGAGCAGTTCTTC. It is translated as CASSQERTGVYNEQFF.

The V call is TRBV9, the J call TRBJ2-1; D gene uncertain. The CDR3 consists of 17 residues. V was trimmed by 3 bases and J by 0 bases, leaving 16 bases between them. Germline V CDR1 and CDR2: SGDLS, YYNGEE. The CDR3 loop is CASSGNLYRSSYNEQFF. DNA for the CDR3: TGTGCCAGCAGCGGGAACCTCTACAGAAGCTCCTACAATGAGCAGTTCTTC.

The J gene is TRBJ1-5, the V gene TRBV4-1; TRBD1 is a possible D gene (6 bases). V lost 0 bases and J 5 bases, leaving 14 bases between the germline ends. CDR3 size: 16 residues. Germline CDR1 and CDR2: MGHRA and YSYEKL. The CDR3 DNA follows: TGCGCCAGCAGCCAAGACCATGGACAGAAGTATCAGCCCCAGCATTTT. It encodes CASSQDHGQKYQPQHF.

The CDR3 spells CSVDRSPSYGYTF. The CDR3 bases are TGCAGCGTGGACAGGTCCCCTTCCTATGGCTACACCTTC. The V and J genes are TRBV29-1 and TRBJ1-2, with TRBD1 matching 7 bases. The CDR3 has 13 residues. The junction had 8 bases not matched to a gene; V was cut back by 6 bases and J by 4 bases. Germline lookup yields CDR1 SQVTM and CDR2 ANQGSEA.

The chain combines TRBV28 with TRBJ2-2; possible D gene TRBD1, 6 bases. Germline CDR1 reads MDHEN; CDR2 reads SYDVKM. The CDR3 spans 14 residues. V shed 3 bases and J shed 4 bases, with 9 bases lying between them. Here the CDR3 reads CASSFWGRTGELFF. Written as DNA, the CDR3 is TGTGCCAGCAGTTTTTGGGGGCGCACCGGGGAGCTGTTTTTT.

The V call is TRBV4-1, the J call TRBJ2-7; 9 positions match TRBD1. CDR1 and CDR2 (germline): MGHRA, YSYEKL. CDR3 length equals 18 residues. V shed 1 base, J shed 6 bases, and the junction held 16 bases outside the gene matches. CDR3 nucleotides: TGCGCCAGCAGCCAAGTCATTCGACTTGACAGGGGGTTACTCGAGCAGTACTTC. It codes for CASSQVIRLDRGLLEQYF.

This rearrangement joins TRBV6-1 to TRBJ1-5; perhaps TRBD1 as D (5 bases). CDR1 is MNHNS and CDR2 is SASEGT in the germline V gene. V was cut by 2 bases and J by 4 bases, with 12 bases left in between. The CDR3 loop spans 15 amino acids. Here the CDR3 reads CASSEWTSENQPQHF. CDR3 nucleotide sequence: TGTGCCAGCAGTGAATGGACATCAGAGAATCAGCCCCAGCATTTT.

The rearrangement uses TRBV6-6 and TRBJ1-1; D unclear. The CDR3 is made up of 14 amino acids. V lost 6 bases and J 5 bases, leaving 16 bases between the germline ends. Germline CDR1 MNHNY, CDR2 SVGAGI (reference sequence). CDR3: CASSSPIAGTEAFF. CDR3 bases: TGTGCCAGCAGCTCTCCTATAGCGGGAACTGAAGCTTTCTTT.

This chain connects TRBV6-1 to TRBJ2-3; TRBD2 matches 9 bases. Per the germline V gene, CDR1 is MNHNS and CDR2 is SASEGT. V shed 6 bases, J shed 5 bases, and the junction held 6 bases outside the gene matches. This CDR3 contains 14 residues. The CDR3 coding sequence is TGTGCCAGCAGATCTAGCGGGATCAAAGATACGCAGTATTTT. The encoded protein is CASRSSGIKDTQYF.

The chain is built from TRBV30 and TRBJ2-7; the D is unclear. This CDR3 has 14 residues. Between the trimmed V and J ends, which lost 7 bases and 0 bases, there was a span of 16 bases. CDR1 and CDR2 (germline): GTSNPN, SVGIG (reference sequence). In DNA form, the CDR3 reads TGTGCCTACAAACGCATGGTGGTCTCCTACGAGCAGTACTTC. Its protein product is CAYKRMVVSYEQYF.

The V and J genes are TRBV29-1 and TRBJ2-1; TRBD2 matches at 11 bases. CDR1 and CDR2 (germline): SQVTM, ANQGSEA. The CDR3 totals 13 residues. After removal of 6 bases from V and 7 bases from J, the junction contained 5 bases not matched to a gene. CDR3 sequence reads: CSVGLAGSNEQFF. The CDR3 DNA follows: TGCAGCGTCGGACTAGCGGGCTCGAATGAGCAGTTCTTC.

This clone was counted once. This chain links TRBV11-2 with TRBJ1-5; D remains ambiguous. Trimming took off 4 bases at V and 1 base at J, with 8 bases between the two ends. This CDR3 contains 14 residues. Germline V CDR1 and CDR2: SGHAT, FQNNGV. The CDR3 DNA sequence: TGTGCCAGCAGCTGGGCGCCAAGCAATCAGCCCCAGCATTTT. Amino acid sequence: CASSWAPSNQPQHF.

The genes are TRBV25-1 and TRBJ1-4, with 7 positions matching TRBD1. CDR3 length: 15 amino acids. CDR1 and CDR2 from the germline V gene are MGHDK and SYGVNS. V shed 4 bases and J 8 bases; nucleotides not matched to a gene: 10. The DNA for the CDR3 is TGTGCCAGCAGTGGACAGGGCAGTGTCGGAGAAAAACTGTTTTTT. This translates into CASSGQGSVGEKLFF. Combining the CDR3 with reference TRBV25-1 and TRBJ1-4 gives the whole variable domain EADIYQTPRYLVIGTGKKITLECSQTMGHDKMYWYQQDPGMELHLIHYSYGVNSTEKGDLSSESTVSRIRTEHFPLTLESARPSHTSQYLCASSGQGSVGEKLFFGSGTQLSVL.

This chain connects TRBV9 to TRBJ2-2; tentatively, D is TRBD1 (5 bases). Germline V CDR1 and CDR2: SGDLS, YYNGEE. Trimming pared 0 bases from V and 3 bases from J, leaving 15 bases between. This CDR3 comprises 17 residues. As DNA, the CDR3 is TGTGCCAGCAGCGTAGCGATCCAGGGATGGGACACCGGGGAGCTGTTTTTT. Protein product: CASSVAIQGWDTGELFF.

With regard to this clone: Other DNA sequences within the sample encode an identical CDR3. The CDR3 nucleotides are TGTGCCAGCTCCCGGGACAAGAACACTGAAGCTTTCTTT. As protein: CASSRDKNTEAFF. The V gene is TRBV18, the J gene TRBJ1-1; tentative D call: TRBD1 (6 bases). Germline lookup yields CDR1 KGHSH and CDR2 LQKENI. The CDR3 sequence is 13 residues long. Trimming stripped 6 bases from V and 1 base from J, with 9 bases between.

This chain links TRBV4-1 with TRBJ1-3, with 8 bases identical to TRBD1. The CDR3 is 17 amino acids. Trimming at V came to 4 bases and at J to 0 bases, leaving 8 bases not matched to a gene. Germline-derived CDR1 and CDR2 are MGHRA and YSYEKL. This CDR3 reads CASSPGQGPISGNTIYF. The CDR3 bases are TGCGCCAGCAGCCCAGGACAGGGACCTATCTCTGGAAACACCATATATTTT.